This T cell receptor beta chain originates from a study of blood T cell repertoires in COVID-19 (dated by TCRdb to 2018 to 2020). In terms of the full investigation: Samples covering the acute and convalescent phases of COVID-19 were provided by collaborators in the United States, Italy and Spain. The prospective study material was composed of cDNA or gDNA derived from T cells, B-cell-depleted T cells, or PBMCs. Samples came from the ongoing ImmuneRACE study (first 160 participants) plus 1,254 subjects from 6 global collaborators. Nearly every sample came with metadata listing a de-identified subject ID, COVID-19 status, age in years and sex. Where available, HLA class I and class II types were taken from metadata supplied by the sample provider and were not determined by assay-based typing. Deeply sampled blood TCRbeta repertoires from subjects exposed to, actively infected with, or recovered from COVID-19 were included in the dataset. A freely available public database, intended as a resource for researchers studying the immune response to SARS-CoV-2, is where the repertoires were released. Paper-wide results and their limitations: The quantity of clinical and demographic metadata differed by source and by participant and was supplied without curation.

Enrolling through a virtual design, the prospective study's participants ranged in age from about 18 to 89 years and lived across roughly 23 United States geographic areas. In the prospective study, cohorts were assigned on the basis of participant-reported clinical history obtained from a screening survey and a study questionnaire. In the prospective study, whole blood, serum and a nasopharyngeal or oropharyngeal swab were collected from each participant by mobile phlebotomists. Additional blood draws and questionnaires over an approximately two-month period could optionally be provided by prospective study participants. Blood samples from the prospective study were shipped frozen or at room temperature prior to DNA extraction. TCRbeta CDR3 regions were amplified from genomic DNA using the immunoSEQ Assay, a bias-controlled multiplex PCR. The study's processing was this. The number of nucleated cells in each sample was estimated from the amplification of reference gene primers within the assay. To quantify the absolute abundance of each unique TCRbeta CDR3 rearrangement, sequence reads were collapsed and filtered. For each sample, productive Simpson clonality was calculated by taking the square root of Simpson's diversity index across productive rearrangements. TCRdb re-hosts the immuneACCESS table, in-frame sequences only. Its copies lack some clones; in the studies checked, an unresolved V gene accounts for under half of them, and the cause for the rest is not known. V and J calls and clone size are those listed in that table; D and trimming were worked out from the DNA. Within this sample are 250,000 or so clones, with over 80% of them counted one time only. Of the sample, 4.1% falls within the top ten clones.

Spanning cysteine to phenylalanine, the CDR3 consists of 16 amino acids. Only CDR3 DNA remains: 48 bases, in frame from the first base. Deletion took 3 bases off V and 5 bases off J, with a span of 19 bases between the germline ends. CDR1 and CDR2 are read off the germline V gene as SGHTA and FQGNSA. Only one count was recorded for this clone. Its cognate antigen has yet to be identified. Base qualities are missing; no much larger clone stands one base away. The rearrangement joined TRBV7-2 to TRBJ1-1; no D segment can be confidently identified. The sample taken for sequencing was PBMCs or T cells enriched from blood (not recorded which). The sequence was obtained from a woman in her twenties or thirties with acute COVID-19. The CDR3 in this case is CASSFHPVGVPTEAFF. Read as DNA, the sequence is TGTGCCAGCAGCTTCCACCCCGTGGGAGTGCCTACTGAAGCTTTCTTT.